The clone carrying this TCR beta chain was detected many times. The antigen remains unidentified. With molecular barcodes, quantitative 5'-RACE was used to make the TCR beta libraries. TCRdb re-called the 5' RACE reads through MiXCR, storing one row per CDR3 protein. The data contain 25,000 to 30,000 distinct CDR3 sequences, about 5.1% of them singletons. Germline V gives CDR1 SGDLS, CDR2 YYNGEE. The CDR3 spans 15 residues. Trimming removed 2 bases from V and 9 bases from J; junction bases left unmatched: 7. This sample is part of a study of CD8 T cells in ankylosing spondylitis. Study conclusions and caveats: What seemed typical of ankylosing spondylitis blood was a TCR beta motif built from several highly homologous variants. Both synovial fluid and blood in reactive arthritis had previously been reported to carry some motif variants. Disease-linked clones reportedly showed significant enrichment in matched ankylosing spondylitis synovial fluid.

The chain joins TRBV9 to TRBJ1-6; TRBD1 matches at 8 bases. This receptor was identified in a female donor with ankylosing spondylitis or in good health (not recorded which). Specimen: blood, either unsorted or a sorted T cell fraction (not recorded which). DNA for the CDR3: TGTGCCAGCAGCGTCTTTGGGACAGGCCGTTCACCCCTCCACTTT. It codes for CASSVFGTGRSPLHF.